A selection of T cell receptor beta chains follows, all from one sample in a study of radiotherapy plus CTLA-4 blockade in lung cancer. TCRdb's table, derived via immunoSEQ multiplex PCR, lists solely in-frame clones and lacks some. The table lists 120,000 or so clones, 70% to 90% of them singletons, with 5.5% to 8.5% in the top ten. Sequenced material: peripheral blood, taken from a patient treated with radiotherapy plus ipilimumab. Receptor source: a human donor with non-small cell lung cancer that progressed on radiotherapy plus ipilimumab. CDR3s include the opening cysteine and the closing phenylalanine or tryptophan. The D gene is left open where the match is weak. A row's size may be missing; if present it is once, few, many or a size class.

D gene: TRBD1
J gene: TRBJ2-7
clone size: few
V gene: TRBV10-3
CDR3 protein: CAISLGQGVAFDYEQYF
CDR3 DNA: TGTGCCATCAGTTTAGGACAGGGGGTCGCTTTCGACTACGAGCAGTACTTC

D gene: -
J gene: TRBJ2-3
clone size: -
V gene: TRBV18
CDR3 protein: CASSPISTDTQYF
CDR3 DNA: TGTGCCAGCTCACCAATTAGCACAGATACGCAGTATTTT

D gene: -
J gene: TRBJ1-2
clone size: -
V gene: TRBV5-5
CDR3 protein: CASSLYHNNYGYTF
CDR3 DNA: TGTGCCAGCAGCTTGTACCACAACAACTATGGCTACACCTTC

D gene: -
J gene: TRBJ1-5
clone size: -
V gene: TRBV7-2
CDR3 protein: CASSLVWANNQPQHF
CDR3 DNA: TGTGCCAGCAGCCTTGTGTGGGCGAACAATCAGCCCCAGCATTTT

D gene: -
J gene: TRBJ1-1
clone size: -
V gene: TRBV7-9
CDR3 protein: CASSLRVGNTEAFF
CDR3 DNA: TGTGCCAGCAGCTTACGCGTAGGTAACACTGAAGCTTTCTTT

D gene: -
J gene: TRBJ2-7
clone size: -
V gene: TRBV28
CDR3 protein: CASSLAGEEQYF
CDR3 DNA: TGTGCCAGCAGTTTGGCAGGGGAGGAGCAGTACTTC

D gene: -
J gene: TRBJ1-2
clone size: -
V gene: TRBV7-2
CDR3 protein: CASSRTSYTF
CDR3 DNA: TGTGCCAGCAGTAGAACGAGCTACACCTTC

D gene: TRBD2
J gene: TRBJ2-1
clone size: -
V gene: TRBV6-5
CDR3 protein: CASSYSFSGTGGQFF
CDR3 DNA: TGTGCCAGCAGTTACTCCTTTAGCGGGACCGGGGGGCAGTTCTTC

D gene: -
J gene: TRBJ2-5
clone size: -
V gene: TRBV5-4
CDR3 protein: CASSLQGETQYF
CDR3 DNA: TGTGCCAGCAGCTTGCAAGGGGAGACCCAGTACTTC

D gene: -
J gene: TRBJ1-1
clone size: once
V gene: TRBV5-1
CDR3 protein: CASKQVLEGAEAFF
CDR3 DNA: TGCGCCAGCAAACAGGTCCTCGAGGGCGCTGAAGCTTTCTTT

D gene: -
J gene: TRBJ2-5
clone size: once
V gene: TRBV11-1
CDR3 protein: CASSPGWGFETQYF
CDR3 DNA: TGTGCCAGCAGCCCAGGGTGGGGATTTGAGACCCAGTACTTC

D gene: -
J gene: TRBJ2-7
clone size: -
V gene: TRBV29-1
CDR3 protein: CSVEGRVGLEQYF
CDR3 DNA: TGCAGCGTTGAAGGTAGGGTTGGGCTCGAGCAGTACTTC

D gene: -
J gene: TRBJ1-3
clone size: -
V gene: TRBV18
CDR3 protein: CASSPSGNGNTIYF
CDR3 DNA: TGTGCCAGCTCACCATCGGGTAATGGAAACACCATATATTTT

D gene: -
J gene: TRBJ2-2
clone size: -
V gene: TRBV5-1
CDR3 protein: CASSLDGGTGELFF
CDR3 DNA: TGCGCCAGCAGCTTGGACGGAGGAACCGGGGAGCTGTTTTTT

D gene: -
J gene: TRBJ2-7
clone size: -
V gene: TRBV5-1
CDR3 protein: CASSAPGPPYEQYF
CDR3 DNA: TGCGCCAGCAGCGCCCCGGGCCCTCCCTACGAGCAGTACTTC

D gene: TRBD1
J gene: TRBJ1-1
clone size: once
V gene: TRBV10-3
CDR3 protein: CAITGSPNRGNTEAFF
CDR3 DNA: TGTGCCATCACCGGAAGCCCGAACAGGGGGAACACTGAAGCTTTCTTT

D gene: TRBD1
J gene: TRBJ2-1
clone size: -
V gene: TRBV7-2
CDR3 protein: CASSVGGTGLNEQFF
CDR3 DNA: TGTGCCAGCAGCGTCGGGGGGACAGGGCTCAATGAGCAGTTCTTC

D gene: -
J gene: TRBJ1-1
clone size: few
V gene: TRBV7-6
CDR3 protein: CASSLGNMNTEAFF
CDR3 DNA: TGTGCCAGCAGCTTAGGGAATATGAACACTGAAGCTTTCTTT

D gene: -
J gene: TRBJ1-3
clone size: few
V gene: TRBV9
CDR3 protein: CASSVAVAGSGNTIYF
CDR3 DNA: TGTGCCAGCAGCGTAGCTGTAGCCGGCTCTGGAAACACCATATATTTT

D gene: TRBD1
J gene: TRBJ1-1
clone size: -
V gene: TRBV10-3
CDR3 protein: CATRNRGNSEAFF
CDR3 DNA: TGTGCCACCAGAAACAGGGGTAACTCTGAAGCTTTCTTT

D gene: -
J gene: TRBJ2-5
clone size: -
V gene: TRBV2
CDR3 protein: CASSRQQETQYF
CDR3 DNA: TGTGCCAGCAGTAGACAGCAAGAGACCCAGTACTTC

D gene: TRBD1
J gene: TRBJ1-3
clone size: -
V gene: TRBV5-1
CDR3 protein: CASSVGQGDGNTIYF
CDR3 DNA: TGCGCCAGCAGCGTCGGACAGGGGGATGGAAACACCATATATTTT